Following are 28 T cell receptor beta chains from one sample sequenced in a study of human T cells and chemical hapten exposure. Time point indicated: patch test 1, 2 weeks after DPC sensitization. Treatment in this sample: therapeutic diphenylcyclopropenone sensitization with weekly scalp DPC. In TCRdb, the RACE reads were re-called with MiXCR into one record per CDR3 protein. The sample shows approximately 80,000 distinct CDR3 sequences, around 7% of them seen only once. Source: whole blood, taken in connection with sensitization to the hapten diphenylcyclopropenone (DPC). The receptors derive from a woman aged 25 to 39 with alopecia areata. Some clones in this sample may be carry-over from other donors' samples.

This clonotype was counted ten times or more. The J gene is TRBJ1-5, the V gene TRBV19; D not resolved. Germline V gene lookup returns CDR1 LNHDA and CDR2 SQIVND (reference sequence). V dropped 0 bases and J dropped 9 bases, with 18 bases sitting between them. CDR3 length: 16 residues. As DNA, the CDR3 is TGTGCCAGTAGTATAGATCCCGGGCAGCTTCTGAGGCCCCAGCATTTT. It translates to CASSIDPGQLLRPQHF. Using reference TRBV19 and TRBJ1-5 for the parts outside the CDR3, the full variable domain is DGGITQSPKYLFRKEGQNVTLSCEQNLNHDAMYWYRQDPGQGLRLIYYSQIVNDFQKGDIAEGYSVSREKKESFPLTVTSAQKNPTAFYLCASSIDPGQLLRPQHFGDGTRLSIL.

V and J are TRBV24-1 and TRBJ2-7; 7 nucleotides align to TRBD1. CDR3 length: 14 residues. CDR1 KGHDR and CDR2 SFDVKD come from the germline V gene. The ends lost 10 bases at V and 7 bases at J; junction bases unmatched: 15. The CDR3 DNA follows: TGTGCCACTCGCGCCGAACAGGGGTCGTGGGAGCAGTACTTC. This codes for CATRAEQGSWEQYF.

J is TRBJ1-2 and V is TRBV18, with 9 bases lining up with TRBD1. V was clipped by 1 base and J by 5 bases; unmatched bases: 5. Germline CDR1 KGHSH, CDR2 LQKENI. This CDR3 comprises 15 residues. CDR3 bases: TGTGCCAGCTCACCACTCGAACAGGGGGCATATGGCTACACCTTC. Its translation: CASSPLEQGAYGYTF.

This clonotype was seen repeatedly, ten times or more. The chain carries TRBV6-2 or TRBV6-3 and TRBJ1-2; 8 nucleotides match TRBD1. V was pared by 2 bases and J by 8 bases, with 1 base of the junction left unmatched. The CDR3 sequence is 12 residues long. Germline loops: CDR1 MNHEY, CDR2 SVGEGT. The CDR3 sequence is CASSYGQGGYTF. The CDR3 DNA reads TGTGCCAGCAGTTACGGACAGGGCGGCTACACCTTC.

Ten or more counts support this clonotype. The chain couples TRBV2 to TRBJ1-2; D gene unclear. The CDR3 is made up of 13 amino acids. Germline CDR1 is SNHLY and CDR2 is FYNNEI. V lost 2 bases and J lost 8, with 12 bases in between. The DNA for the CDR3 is TGTGCCAGCAGTGAATACGGGGAGCCGGGCTACACCTTC. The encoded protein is CASSEYGEPGYTF.

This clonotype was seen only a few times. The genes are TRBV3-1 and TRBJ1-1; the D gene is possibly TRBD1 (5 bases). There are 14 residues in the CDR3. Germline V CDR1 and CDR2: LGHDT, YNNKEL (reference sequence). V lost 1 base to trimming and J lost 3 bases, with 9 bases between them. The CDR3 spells CASSQGGTHTEAFF. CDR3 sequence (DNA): TGTGCCAGCAGCCAAGGGGGGACTCACACTGAAGCTTTCTTT.

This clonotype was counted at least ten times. The DNA of the CDR3 is TGTGCCAGCACGAGAACAGGGAGGGTGGGTTCGTACCAAGAGACCCAGTACTTC. It specifies CASTRTGRVGSYQETQYF. The chain links TRBV2 to TRBJ2-5; a possible D gene is TRBD2 (7 bases). The germline V gene has CDR1 SNHLY and CDR2 FYNNEI. V lost 7 bases, J lost 0 bases, and 24 bases lay in between. The CDR3 has 18 residues. Together with reference TRBV2 and TRBJ2-5, the CDR3 gives the full variable domain: EPEVTQTPSHQVTQMGQEVILRCVPISNHLYFYWYRQILGQKVEFLVSFYNNEISEKSEIFDDQFSVERPDGSNFTLKIRSTKLEDSAMYFCASTRTGRVGSYQETQYFGPGTRLLVL.

The CDR3 sequence is CASSLFSGSPLHF. The CDR3 DNA reads as TGTGCCAGCAGCTTATTTAGTGGGTCACCCCTCCACTTT. The chain combines TRBV13 with TRBJ1-6; D not certain. Trimming stripped 2 bases from V and 10 bases from J, with 9 bases between. This CDR3 region has 13 residues. Germline V gene data show CDR1 as PRHDT and CDR2 as FYEKMQ (reference sequence).

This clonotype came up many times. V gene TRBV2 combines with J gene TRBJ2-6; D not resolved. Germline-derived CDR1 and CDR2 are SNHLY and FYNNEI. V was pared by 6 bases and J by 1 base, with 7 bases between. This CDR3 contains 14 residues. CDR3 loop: CASRQASGANVLTF. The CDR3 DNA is TGTGCCAGCAGGCAGGCGTCTGGGGCCAACGTCCTGACTTTC.

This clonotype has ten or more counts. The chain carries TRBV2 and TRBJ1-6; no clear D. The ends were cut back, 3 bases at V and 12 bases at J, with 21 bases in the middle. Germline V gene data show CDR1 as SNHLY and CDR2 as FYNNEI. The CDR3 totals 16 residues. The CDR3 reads CASSEDDYFQGLPLHF. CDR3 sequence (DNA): TGTGCCAGCAGTGAGGATGATTATTTTCAAGGGTTACCCCTCCACTTT.

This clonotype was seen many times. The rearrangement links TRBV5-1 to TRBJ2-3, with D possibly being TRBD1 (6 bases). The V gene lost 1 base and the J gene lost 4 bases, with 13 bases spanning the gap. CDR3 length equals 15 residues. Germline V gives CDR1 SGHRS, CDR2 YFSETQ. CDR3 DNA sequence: TGCGCCAGCAGCTTGTACAGGGAACCCCCAGATACGCAGTATTTT. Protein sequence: CASSLYREPPDTQYF.

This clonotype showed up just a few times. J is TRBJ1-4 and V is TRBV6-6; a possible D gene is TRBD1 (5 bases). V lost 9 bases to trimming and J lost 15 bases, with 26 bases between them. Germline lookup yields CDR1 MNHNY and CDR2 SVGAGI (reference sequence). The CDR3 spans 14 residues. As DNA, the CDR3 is TGTGCCAGTCGAACACCCGACTCCGGAACCAGGGTGTTTTTT. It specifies CASRTPDSGTRVFF.

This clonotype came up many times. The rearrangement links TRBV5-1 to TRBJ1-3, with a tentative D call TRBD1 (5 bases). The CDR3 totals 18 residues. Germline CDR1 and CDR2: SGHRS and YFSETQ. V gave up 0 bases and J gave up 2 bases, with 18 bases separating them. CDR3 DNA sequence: TGCGCCAGCAGCTTGGAACTAATGCTAGAGGGACCTGGAAACACCATATATTTT. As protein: CASSLELMLEGPGNTIYF.

The CDR3 loop is CASASSLATSTDTQYF. The CDR3 DNA sequence: TGTGCTAGTGCATCCTCACTAGCAACTAGCACAGATACGCAGTATTTT. The chain couples TRBV12-5 to TRBJ2-3, with a possible D match to TRBD2 (6 bases). The CDR3 runs 16 residues. V gave up 7 bases and J gave up 0 bases, with 17 bases separating them. In germline, CDR1 is LGHNT, CDR2 FRNRAP. The full variable domain, with the rest looked up from reference TRBV12-5 and TRBJ2-3, is DARVTQTPRHKVTEMGQEVTMRCQPILGHNTVFWYRQTMMQGLELLAYFRNRAPLDDSGMPKDRFSAEMPDATLATLKIQPSEPRDSAVYFCASASSLATSTDTQYFGPGTRLTVL.

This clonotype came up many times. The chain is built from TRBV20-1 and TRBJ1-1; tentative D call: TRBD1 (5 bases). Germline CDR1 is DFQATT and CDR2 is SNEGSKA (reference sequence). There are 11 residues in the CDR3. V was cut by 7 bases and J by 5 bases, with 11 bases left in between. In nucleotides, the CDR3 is TGCAGTGTCCTACAGGTAACTGAAGCTTTCTTT. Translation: CSVLQVTEAFF.

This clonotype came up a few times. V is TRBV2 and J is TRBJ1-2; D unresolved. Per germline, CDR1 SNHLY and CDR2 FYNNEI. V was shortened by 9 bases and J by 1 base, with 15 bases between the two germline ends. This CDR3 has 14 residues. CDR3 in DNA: TGTGCCAGTGTTTCCGGTCGTCGTAACTATGGCTACACCTTC. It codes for CASVSGRRNYGYTF.

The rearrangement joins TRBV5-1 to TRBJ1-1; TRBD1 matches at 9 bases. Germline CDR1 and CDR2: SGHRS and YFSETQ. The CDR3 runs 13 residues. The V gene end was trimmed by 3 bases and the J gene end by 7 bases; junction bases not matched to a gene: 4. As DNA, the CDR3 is TGCGCCAGCAGCTCCGGGACAGGGATTGAAGCTTTCTTT. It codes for CASSSGTGIEAFF.

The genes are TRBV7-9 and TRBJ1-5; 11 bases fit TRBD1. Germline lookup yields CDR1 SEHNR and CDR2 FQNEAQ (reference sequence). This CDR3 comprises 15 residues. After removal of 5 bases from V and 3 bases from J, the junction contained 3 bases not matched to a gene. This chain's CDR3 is CASSRGQGDNQPQHF. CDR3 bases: TGTGCCAGCAGCCGGGGACAGGGGGACAATCAGCCCCAGCATTTT.

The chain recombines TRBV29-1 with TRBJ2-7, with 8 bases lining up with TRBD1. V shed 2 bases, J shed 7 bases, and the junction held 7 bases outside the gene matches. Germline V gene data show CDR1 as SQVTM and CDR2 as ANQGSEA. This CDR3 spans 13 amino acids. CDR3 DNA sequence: TGCAGCGTTGAAACCCAGGGGGCATGGGAGCAGTACTTC. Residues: CSVETQGAWEQYF.

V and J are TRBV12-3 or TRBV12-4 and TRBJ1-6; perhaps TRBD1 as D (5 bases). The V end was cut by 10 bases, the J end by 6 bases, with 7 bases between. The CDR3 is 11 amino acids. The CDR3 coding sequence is TGTGCCACCCAGGGTAATTCACCCCTCCACTTT. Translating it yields CATQGNSPLHF.

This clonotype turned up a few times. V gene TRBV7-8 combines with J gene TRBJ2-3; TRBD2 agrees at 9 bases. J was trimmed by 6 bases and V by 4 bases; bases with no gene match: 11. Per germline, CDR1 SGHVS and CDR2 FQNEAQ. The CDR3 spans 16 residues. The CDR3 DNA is TGTGCCAGCAGCTCAGATTGGAGCGGGGGGAAGGATACGCAGTATTTT. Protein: CASSSDWSGGKDTQYF.

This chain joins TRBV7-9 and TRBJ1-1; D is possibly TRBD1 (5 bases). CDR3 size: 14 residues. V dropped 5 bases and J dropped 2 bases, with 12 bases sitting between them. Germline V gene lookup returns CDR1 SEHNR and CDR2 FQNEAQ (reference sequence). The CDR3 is CASSGLQGNTEAFF. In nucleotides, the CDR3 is TGTGCCAGCAGCGGACTTCAGGGTAACACTGAAGCTTTCTTT.

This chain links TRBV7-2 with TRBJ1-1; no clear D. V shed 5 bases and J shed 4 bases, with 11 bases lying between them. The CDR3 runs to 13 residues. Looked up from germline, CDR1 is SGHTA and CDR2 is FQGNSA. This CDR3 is CASSTQLGTEAFF. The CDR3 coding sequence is TGTGCCAGCAGCACCCAATTGGGCACTGAAGCTTTCTTT.

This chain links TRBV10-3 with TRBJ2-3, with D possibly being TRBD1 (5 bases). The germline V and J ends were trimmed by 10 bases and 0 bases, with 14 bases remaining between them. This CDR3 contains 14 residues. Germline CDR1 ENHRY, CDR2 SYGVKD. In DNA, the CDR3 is TGTGCCACGGGTAGACAGACAAGCACAGATACGCAGTATTTT. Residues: CATGRQTSTDTQYF.

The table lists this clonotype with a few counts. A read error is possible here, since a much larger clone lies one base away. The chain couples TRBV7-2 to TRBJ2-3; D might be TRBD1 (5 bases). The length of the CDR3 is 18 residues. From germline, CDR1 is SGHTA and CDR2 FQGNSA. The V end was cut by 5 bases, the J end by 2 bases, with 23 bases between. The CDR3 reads CASSPVLALRRDTDTQYF. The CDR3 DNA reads TGTGCCAGCAGCCCCGTATTGGCCCTACGCAGGGACACAGATACGCAGTATTTT.

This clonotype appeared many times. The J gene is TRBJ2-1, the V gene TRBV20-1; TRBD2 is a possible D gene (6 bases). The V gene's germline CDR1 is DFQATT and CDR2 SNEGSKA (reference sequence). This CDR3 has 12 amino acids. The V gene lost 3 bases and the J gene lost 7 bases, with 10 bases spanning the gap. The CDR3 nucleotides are TGCAGTGCTAGGTGGCGGGGAAATGAGCAGTTCTTC. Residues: CSARWRGNEQFF.

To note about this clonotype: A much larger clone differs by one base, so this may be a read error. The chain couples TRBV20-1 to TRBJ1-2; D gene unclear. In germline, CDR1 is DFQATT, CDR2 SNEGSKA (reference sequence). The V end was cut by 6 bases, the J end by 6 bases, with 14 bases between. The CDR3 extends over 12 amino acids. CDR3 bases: TGCAGTGCCCTATACGGGTCCGATGGCTACACCTTC. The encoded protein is CSALYGSDGYTF.

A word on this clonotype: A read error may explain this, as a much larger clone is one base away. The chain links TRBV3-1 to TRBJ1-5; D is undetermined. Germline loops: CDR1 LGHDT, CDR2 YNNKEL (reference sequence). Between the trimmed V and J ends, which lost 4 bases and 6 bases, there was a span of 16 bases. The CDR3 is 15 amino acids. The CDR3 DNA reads TGTGCCAGCAGCCTACAGAGGGAAGAGGGTCAGCCCCAGCATTTT. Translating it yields CASSLQREEGQPQHF.